A single sample gave rise to the 15 T cell receptor beta chains below, sequenced in a study of cytomegalovirus exposure and HLA in healthy donors. In the PCR, 60 Vbeta and 13 Jbeta primers were used. TCRdb's table, derived via immunoSEQ multiplex PCR, lists solely in-frame clones and lacks some. The sample consists of about 160,000 clones, roughly 80% of them appearing once. Sequencing was carried out using PBMCs. The receptors derive from a man aged 25 to 40 in good health and CMV-seropositive.

V gene TRBV7-9 combines with J gene TRBJ2-7; D is undetermined. The CDR3 is 13 residues long. V gave up 2 bases and J gave up 7 bases, with 12 bases separating them. Germline-derived CDR1 and CDR2 are SEHNR and FQNEAQ (reference sequence). The CDR3 coding sequence is TGTGCCAGCAGCTTACCCGAGGCCGTGGAGCAGTACTTC. The encoded protein is CASSLPEAVEQYF.

V and J are TRBV7-8 and TRBJ2-1, with 8 bases matching TRBD1. The CDR3 length is 16 residues. In germline, CDR1 is SGHVS, CDR2 FQNEAQ. Trimming took 5 bases from V and 2 from J; bases not matched to a gene: 8. CDR3 sequence reads: CASSPRGTGTYNEQFF. In DNA, the CDR3 is TGTGCCAGCAGCCCGAGGGGGACAGGTACCTACAATGAGCAGTTCTTC.

The V gene is TRBV10-1, the J gene TRBJ2-1; D may be TRBD1 (5 bases). Looked up from germline, CDR1 is WNHNN and CDR2 is SYGVQD (reference sequence). The CDR3 runs 13 residues. V gave up 2 bases and J gave up 7 bases, with 9 bases separating them. CDR3 residues: CASSEVQGNEQFF. In DNA, the CDR3 is TGCGCCAGCAGTGAGGTTCAGGGTAATGAGCAGTTCTTC.

The J gene is TRBJ2-1, the V gene TRBV14; 9 bases agree with TRBD2. The CDR3 length is 15 residues. Per the germline V gene, CDR1 is SGHDN and CDR2 is FVKESK. V lost 1 base, J lost 5 bases, and 3 bases stayed unmatched. CDR3 sequence: CASSQVSGGHNEQFF. DNA for the CDR3: TGTGCCAGCAGCCAAGTGAGCGGGGGGCACAATGAGCAGTTCTTC.

This sequence joins TRBV15 and TRBJ2-7; 10 nucleotides line up with TRBD1. Trimming cost V 0 bases and J 2 bases; bases outside gene matches: 10. In germline, CDR1 is LNHNV, CDR2 YYDKDF (reference sequence). The CDR3 totals 18 residues. CDR3 loop: CATSRDPGQGEKPYEQYF. The CDR3 DNA is TGTGCCACCAGCAGAGATCCCGGACAGGGGGAAAAACCCTACGAGCAGTACTTC.

This clone appeared a single time. J is TRBJ1-1 and V is TRBV5-4; D is uncertain. The germline V and J ends were trimmed by 2 bases and 1 base, with 6 bases remaining between them. Per germline, CDR1 SGHNT and CDR2 YYREEE (reference sequence). The CDR3 is 13 residues long. CDR3 protein: CASSFRQNTEAFF. The CDR3 coding sequence is TGTGCCAGCAGCTTTCGACAGAACACTGAAGCTTTCTTT.

This chain links TRBV5-4 with TRBJ2-2; TRBD1 agrees at 8 bases. CDR3 size: 14 residues. From germline, CDR1 is SGHNT and CDR2 YYREEE (reference sequence). Germline trimming cut 4 bases from V and 1 base from J; bases unmatched to any gene: 0. The CDR3 protein is CASSGTGNTGELFF. The CDR3 DNA reads as TGTGCCAGCAGCGGGACAGGGAACACCGGGGAGCTGTTTTTT.

Notes on this clone: At one end the junction does not follow the germline gene, possibly because of a read error. V usage is TRBV4-3 and J usage is TRBJ1-1; D call uncertain. This CDR3 spans 15 amino acids. CDR1 LGHNA and CDR2 YSLEER come from the germline V gene. DNA of the CDR3: TGCACCAGCAGCCAAGGAGGAGGGCGGAACACTGAAGCTTTCTTT. Its translation: CTSSQGGGRNTEAFF.

The V and J genes are TRBV2 and TRBJ2-7; D remains unclear. CDR1 SNHLY and CDR2 FYNNEI come from the germline V gene. This CDR3 comprises 13 residues. Trimming shortened V by 2 bases and J by 2 bases, and 7 bases separated the two germline ends. The CDR3 sequence: CASSENYPYEQYF. CDR3 nucleotides: TGTGCCAGCAGTGAAAACTACCCCTACGAGCAGTACTTC.

The chain couples TRBV5-8 to TRBJ2-5; 7 nucleotides align to TRBD2. The CDR3 covers 16 residues. Germline assignment: CDR1 SGHTS and CDR2 YDEGEE. After removal of 6 bases from V and 4 bases from J, the junction contained 15 bases not matched to a gene. The CDR3 bases are TGTGCCAGCAACTCGCTTAGAAGGGAGGGACGAGAGACCCAGTACTTC. It encodes CASNSLRREGRETQYF.

V and J are TRBV2 and TRBJ1-1, with 7 bases identical to TRBD1. The CDR3 contains 15 residues. The V segment lost 5 bases and the J segment 3 bases; nucleotides outside the gene matches: 9. Looked up from germline, CDR1 is SNHLY and CDR2 is FYNNEI. CDR3 sequence (DNA): TGTGCCAGCAGTCCTCCGGGACAGTGGGACACTGAAGCTTTCTTT. Translating gives CASSPPGQWDTEAFF.

The J gene is TRBJ2-5, the V gene TRBV4-1; 7 bases are shared with TRBD2. This CDR3 has 16 amino acids. Germline trimming cut 5 bases from V and 2 bases from J; bases unmatched to any gene: 11. Germline V gene sequence: CDR1 MGHRA, CDR2 YSYEKL. CDR3 amino acids: CASSSPVPGGQETQYF. CDR3 bases: TGCGCCAGCAGCTCACCTGTTCCGGGAGGACAAGAGACCCAGTACTTC.

As concerns this clone: The same CDR3 can be traced to other DNA sequences in this sample. V is TRBV9 and J is TRBJ2-1; 8 bases fit TRBD2. The V and J ends lost 0 bases and 6 bases, in that order; junction bases with no gene match: 5. The CDR3 loop spans 15 amino acids. Germline loops: CDR1 SGDLS, CDR2 YYNGEE. The CDR3 nucleotides are TGTGCCAGCAGCGTAGGCGGGGGGCCAAGCAATGAGCAGTTCTTC. Protein: CASSVGGGPSNEQFF.

This clone was picked up a small number of times. V and J are TRBV25-1 and TRBJ2-5; 10 bases are a match to TRBD1. Germline V CDR1 and CDR2: MGHDK, SYGVNS. V shed 4 bases, J shed 5 bases, and the junction held 10 bases outside the gene matches. The CDR3 runs to 16 residues. Here the CDR3 reads CASSGPGQGRVETQYF. The DNA for the CDR3 is TGTGCCAGCAGTGGCCCGGGACAGGGGCGTGTGGAGACCCAGTACTTC.

V usage is TRBV4-1 and J usage is TRBJ2-1; 10 bases fit TRBD2. The CDR3 has 19 amino acids. From germline, CDR1 is MGHRA and CDR2 YSYEKL. The J segment lost 9 bases and the V segment lost 0 bases, leaving 17 bases of the junction unmatched. DNA of the CDR3: TGCGCCAGCAGCCAAGAAAAGCGGGGGGGCCATTCGAATTCTGGTGAGCAGTTCTTC. This sequence encodes CASSQEKRGGHSNSGEQFF.